These 22 T cell receptor beta chains originate from one sample sequenced in a study of early T cells in non-severe SARS-CoV-2 infection. MiXCR, run by TCRdb on the 5' RACE reads, gives a single entry per CDR3 protein. The sample shows 40,000 or so distinct CDR3 sequences, approximately 10% of them seen only once. What was sequenced was whole blood. The receptors shown here come from an adult who was a healthcare worker with PCR-confirmed SARS-CoV-2 infection or an uninfected control (not recorded which).

Ten or more counts support this clonotype. The chain has TRBV19 and TRBJ1-4; D possibly corresponds to TRBD1 (5 bases). Germline CDR1 reads LNHDA; CDR2 reads SQIVND (reference sequence). The CDR3 extends over 14 amino acids. The ends were cut back, 5 bases at V and 7 bases at J, with 14 bases in the middle. CDR3 DNA sequence: TGTGCCAGTAGTCCTGGGACCGCACCTGAAAAACTGTTTTTT. Translating it yields CASSPGTAPEKLFF.

At least ten counts were recorded for this clonotype. The V and J genes are TRBV7-9 and TRBJ1-2; no clear D. The germline CDR1 and CDR2 sequences are SEHNR and FQNEAQ (reference sequence). This CDR3 has 15 residues. Trimming cost V 11 bases and J 1 base, with 20 bases left between them. The CDR3 protein is CAGGPKAEGNYGYTF. The CDR3 coding sequence is TGTGCCGGCGGCCCAAAGGCAGAGGGTAACTATGGCTACACCTTC.

V usage is TRBV2 and J usage is TRBJ1-2; no reliable D call. V lost 6 bases and J 1 base, leaving 12 bases between the germline ends. The CDR3 totals 14 residues. Germline CDR1 is SNHLY and CDR2 is FYNNEI. This CDR3 reads CASRETENNYGYTF. In DNA, the CDR3 is TGTGCCAGCAGGGAGACGGAAAATAACTATGGCTACACCTTC.

This clonotype was counted many times. The rearrangement uses TRBV29-1 and TRBJ1-1; D gene unclear. CDR1 is SQVTM, CDR2 ANQGSEA, per germline. This CDR3 has 17 amino acids. V lost 3 bases and J lost 5, with 25 bases in between. CDR3 loop: CSVDRFGSRSLETEAFF. The CDR3 DNA sequence: TGCAGCGTTGATCGTTTTGGATCACGGTCCTTGGAGACTGAAGCTTTCTTT.

This clonotype was recorded at least ten times. V usage is TRBV5-1 and J usage is TRBJ1-1; no clear D. V was shortened by 0 bases and J by 4 bases, with 7 bases between the two germline ends. This CDR3 has 13 residues. Germline-derived CDR1 and CDR2 are SGHRS and YFSETQ. This chain's CDR3 is CASSLGAGTEAFF. The CDR3 nucleotides read TGCGCCAGCAGCTTGGGGGCGGGCACTGAAGCTTTCTTT.

The rearrangement joins TRBV5-1 to TRBJ2-7; 9 bases align to TRBD1. The CDR3 loop spans 14 amino acids. The V gene's germline CDR1 is SGHRS and CDR2 YFSETQ. V shed 4 bases and J 4 bases; nucleotides not matched to a gene: 6. In DNA form, the CDR3 reads TGCGCCAGCAGCCGGAACAGGGGGCCATACGAGCAGTACTTC. Translation gives CASSRNRGPYEQYF.

This clonotype has a count of ten or more. One end of the junction is discordant with germline, which a read error may explain. This chain uses TRBV29-1 with TRBJ2-2, with D possibly being TRBD1 (6 bases). The CDR3 spans 14 residues. Per germline, CDR1 SQVTM and CDR2 ANQGSEA. In nucleotides, the CDR3 is TGCAGCGCGGAGGACAGAGCTAACACCGAGGAGCTGTTTTTT. It encodes CSAEDRANTEELFF.

This clonotype was recorded many times. J is TRBJ2-1 and V is TRBV6-1; D might be TRBD2 (6 bases). Germline CDR1 reads MNHNS; CDR2 reads SASEGT. This CDR3 spans 15 amino acids. V shed 2 bases and J shed 6 bases, with 14 bases lying between them. CDR3 nucleotides: TGTGCCAGCAGTGAACGCGGGGTTGGGGCCAATGAGCAGTTCTTC. Protein: CASSERGVGANEQFF.

This clonotype was counted between two and nine times. The chain is built from TRBV28 and TRBJ2-7; the match to TRBD1 covers 7 bases. CDR3 length: 16 amino acids. Germline V gene lookup returns CDR1 MDHEN and CDR2 SYDVKM. V was pared by 4 bases and J by 0 bases, with 9 bases of the junction left unmatched. In DNA, the CDR3 is TGTGCCAGCAGTTCGCACCGGGACAGTCTCTCCTACGAGCAGTACTTC. This sequence encodes CASSSHRDSLSYEQYF.

This clonotype has a handful of counts. The rearrangement joins TRBV15 to TRBJ2-3; TRBD2 matches at 10 bases. The CDR3 extends over 16 amino acids. Germline loops: CDR1 LNHNV, CDR2 YYDKDF (reference sequence). The V gene end was trimmed by 6 bases and the J gene end by 3 bases; junction bases not matched to a gene: 9. The DNA of the CDR3 is TGTGCCACCAGTTCGCTAGGGACTAGCGAGACAGATACGCAGTATTTT. This gives the protein CATSSLGTSETDTQYF. Combining the CDR3 with reference TRBV15 and TRBJ2-3 gives the whole variable domain DAMVIQNPRYQVTQFGKPVTLSCSQTLNHNVMYWYQQKSSQAPKLLFHYYDKDFNNEADTPDNFQSRRPNTSFCFLDIRSPGLGDTAMYLCATSSLGTSETDTQYFGPGTRLTVL.

The V call is TRBV7-9, the J call TRBJ1-6; D gene ambiguous. V was pared by 3 bases and J by 10 bases, with 7 bases between. The CDR3 length is 12 residues. CDR1 SEHNR and CDR2 FQNEAQ come from the germline V gene (reference sequence). CDR3 coding DNA: TGTGCCAGCAGCTTCGCCGGGTCACCCCTCCACTTT. Encoded protein: CASSFAGSPLHF. The variable domain in full, completed from reference TRBV7-9 and TRBJ1-6, reads DTGVSQNPRHKITKRGQNVTFRCDPISEHNRLYWYRQTLGQGPEFLTYFQNEAQLEKSRLLSDRFSAERPKGSFSTLEIQRTEQGDSAMYLCASSFAGSPLHFGNGTRLTVT.

The genes are TRBV7-2 and TRBJ2-7; maybe TRBD2 (5 bases). Per the germline V gene, CDR1 is SGHTA and CDR2 is FQGNSA. V was shortened by 3 bases and J by 3 bases, with 9 bases between the two germline ends. The CDR3 is 13 amino acids. In DNA, the CDR3 is TGTGCCAGCAGCTTTGGAGGAATCTACGAGCAGTACTTC. Its translation: CASSFGGIYEQYF.

The sample holds many counts of this clonotype. This chain uses TRBV20-1 with TRBJ2-3; a possible D gene is TRBD1 (5 bases). With 4 bases removed from V and 5 bases from J, the gap between germline ends came to 7 bases. The germline V gene encodes CDR1 DFQATT and CDR2 SNEGSKA (reference sequence). This CDR3 region has 11 residues. The CDR3 reads CSATRGDTQYF. The CDR3 region has the DNA TGCAGTGCTACTAGGGGAGATACGCAGTATTTT.

In this sample, this clonotype turned up a few times. V usage is TRBV19 and J usage is TRBJ2-3; D gene unclear. Germline CDR1 is LNHDA and CDR2 is SQIVND (reference sequence). The CDR3 has 17 residues. V was trimmed by 1 base and J by 7 bases, leaving 21 bases between them. In DNA form, the CDR3 reads TGTGCCAGTAGTATAGGGATGTCGGGCGGAGCAAGAAATACGCAGTATTTT. The encoded protein is CASSIGMSGGARNTQYF.

This clonotype was counted between two and nine times. This chain links TRBV28 with TRBJ1-1, with D possibly TRBD1 on 5 matching bases. The V gene's germline CDR1 is MDHEN and CDR2 SYDVKM. V lost 5 bases and J 4 bases, leaving 14 bases between the germline ends. The CDR3 is 14 amino acids. CDR3 sequence reads: CASSPPGRITEAFF. The DNA for the CDR3 is TGTGCCAGCAGTCCCCCAGGGAGGATCACTGAAGCTTTCTTT.

Points on this clonotype: Just one base apart from a much larger clone, this may be a read error. V gene TRBV3-2 combines with J gene TRBJ2-1; the tabulated D call, TRBD1, remains unverified against the DNA. TRBV3-2 is annotated as a pseudogene. The length of the CDR3 is 16 residues. The CDR3 reads CASSPGRGFLYNEQFF. The CDR3, as DNA: TGTGCCAGCAGCCCCGGGCGAGGGTTTCTATACAATGAGCAGTTCTTC.

This rearrangement joins TRBV3-1 to TRBJ2-2, with 7 bases lining up with TRBD1. With 4 bases clipped from V and 0 bases from J, the junction kept 8 bases outside the gene matches. The CDR3 is 17 residues long. CDR1 and CDR2 from the germline V gene are LGHDT and YNNKEL (reference sequence). The CDR3 protein is CASSLPVGQANTGELFF. CDR3 bases: TGTGCCAGCAGCCTACCCGTAGGACAGGCGAACACCGGGGAGCTGTTTTTT.

This clonotype appeared a few times. This chain links TRBV25-1 with TRBJ2-5, with D perhaps TRBD2 (6 bases). Germline assignment: CDR1 MGHDK and CDR2 SYGVNS. With 0 bases removed from V and 2 bases from J, the gap between germline ends came to 7 bases. This CDR3 region has 14 residues. Here the CDR3 DNA reads TGTGCCAGCAGTGAATATGGGACTCAAGAGACCCAGTACTTC. Translation gives CASSEYGTQETQYF. Full variable domain (rest looked up from reference TRBV25-1 and TRBJ2-5): EADIYQTPRYLVIGTGKKITLECSQTMGHDKMYWYQQDPGMELHLIHYSYGVNSTEKGDLSSESTVSRIRTEHFPLTLESARPSHTSQYLCASSEYGTQETQYFGPGTRLLVL.

The DNA for the CDR3 is TGTGCCAGCAGCTTGAGGAGTACAAAGAGCTATGGCTACACCTTC. It codes for CASSLRSTKSYGYTF. The V call is TRBV11-2, the J call TRBJ1-2; no firm D call. V lost 3 bases to trimming and J lost 4 bases, with 15 bases between them. There are 15 residues in the CDR3. CDR1 is SGHAT, CDR2 FQNNGV, per germline.

This clonotype was observed a handful of times. The genes are TRBV6-1 and TRBJ2-7, with 8 bases lining up with TRBD1. Germline V lookup: CDR1 MNHNS, CDR2 SASEGT. CDR3 length: 11 amino acids. V shed 7 bases, J shed 9 bases, and the junction held 5 bases outside the gene matches. The CDR3: CASNLDRVQYF. In DNA form, the CDR3 reads TGTGCCAGCAACCTGGACAGGGTGCAGTACTTC.

V gene TRBV5-1 combines with J gene TRBJ2-7; D gene ambiguous. Germline loops: CDR1 SGHRS, CDR2 YFSETQ. V was cut by 0 bases and J by 3 bases, with 7 bases left in between. The CDR3 has 13 residues. CDR3 sequence (DNA): TGCGCCAGCAGCTTGGACTACTTCTACGAGCAGTACTTC. Translating it yields CASSLDYFYEQYF.

In this sample, this clonotype turned up many times. This chain joins TRBV4-3 and TRBJ2-6; no clear D. CDR3 size: 14 residues. V was trimmed by 0 bases and J by 4 bases, leaving 4 bases between them. Germline loops: CDR1 LGHNA, CDR2 YSLEER. Here the CDR3 reads CASSQEYGANVLTF. For the CDR3, the DNA is TGCGCCAGCAGCCAAGAATACGGGGCCAACGTCCTGACTTTC.